Here is one T cell receptor (beta chain) with its context. This entry is derived from a study of OX40 agonist ivuxolimab in advanced cancers. The method was immunoSEQ multiplex PCR; TCRdb's version includes in-frame clones alone and lacks a portion of them. The data contain about 62,000 clones, approximately 86% of them singletons. Germline CDR1 ENHRY, CDR2 SYGVKD. CDR3 size: 13 residues. Trimming left V 3 bases short and J 1 base short, with 6 bases between. The TCR was taken from an adult with an advanced solid tumor such as melanoma, head and neck, liver or kidney cancer. The chain is built from TRBV10-3 and TRBJ1-1; D gene ambiguous. The source material was CD4+ or CD8+ T cells sorted from blood, sampled in a trial of the OX40 agonist ivuxolimab. The CDR3 DNA reads as TGTGCCATCAGTGACATCAGGAACACTGAAGCTTTCTTT. Translated: CAISDIRNTEAFF.